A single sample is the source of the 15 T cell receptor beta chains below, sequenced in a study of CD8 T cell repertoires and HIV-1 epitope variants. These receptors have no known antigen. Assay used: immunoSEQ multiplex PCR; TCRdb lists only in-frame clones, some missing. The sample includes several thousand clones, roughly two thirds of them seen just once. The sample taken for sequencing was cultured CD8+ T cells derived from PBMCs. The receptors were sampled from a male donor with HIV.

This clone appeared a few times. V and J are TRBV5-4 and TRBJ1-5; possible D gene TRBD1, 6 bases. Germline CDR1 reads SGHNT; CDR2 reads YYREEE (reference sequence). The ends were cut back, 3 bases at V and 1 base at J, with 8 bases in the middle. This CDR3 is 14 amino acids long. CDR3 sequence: CASSYGQSNQPQHF. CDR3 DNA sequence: TGTGCCAGCAGCTATGGACAGAGCAATCAGCCCCAGCATTTT.

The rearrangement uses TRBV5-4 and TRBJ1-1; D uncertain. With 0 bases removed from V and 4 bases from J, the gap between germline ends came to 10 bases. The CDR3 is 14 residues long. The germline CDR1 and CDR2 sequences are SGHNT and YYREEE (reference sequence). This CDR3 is CASSLELGPTEAFF. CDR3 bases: TGTGCCAGCAGCTTGGAGCTGGGCCCCACTGAAGCTTTCTTT.

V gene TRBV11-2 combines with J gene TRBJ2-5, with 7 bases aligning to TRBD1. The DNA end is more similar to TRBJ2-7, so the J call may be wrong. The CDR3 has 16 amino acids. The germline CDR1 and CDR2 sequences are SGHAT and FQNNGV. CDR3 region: CASSSAGQESSYEQYF. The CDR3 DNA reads TGTGCCAGCAGCTCGGCCGGACAGGAAAGCTCCTACGAGCAGTACTTC.

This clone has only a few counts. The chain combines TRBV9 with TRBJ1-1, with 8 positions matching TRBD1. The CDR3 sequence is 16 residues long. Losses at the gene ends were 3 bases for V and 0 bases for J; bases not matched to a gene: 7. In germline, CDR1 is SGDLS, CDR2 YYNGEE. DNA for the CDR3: TGTGCCAGCAGCGGGGACCACAGGGGGATGAACACTGAAGCTTTCTTT. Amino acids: CASSGDHRGMNTEAFF.

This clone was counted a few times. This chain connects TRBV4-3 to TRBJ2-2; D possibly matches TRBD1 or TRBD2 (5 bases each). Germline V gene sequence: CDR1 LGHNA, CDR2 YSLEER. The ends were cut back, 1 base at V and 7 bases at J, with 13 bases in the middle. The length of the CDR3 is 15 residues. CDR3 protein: CASSQVQGGFGELFF. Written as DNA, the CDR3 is TGCGCCAGCAGCCAAGTGCAGGGCGGGTTCGGGGAGCTGTTTTTT.

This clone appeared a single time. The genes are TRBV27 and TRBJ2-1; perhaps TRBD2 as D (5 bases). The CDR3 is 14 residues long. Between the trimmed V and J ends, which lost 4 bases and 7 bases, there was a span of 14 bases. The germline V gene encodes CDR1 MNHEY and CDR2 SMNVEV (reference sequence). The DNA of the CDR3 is TGTGCCAGCAGTTCCCCCGGCCTAGCTAATGAGCAGTTCTTC. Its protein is CASSSPGLANEQFF.

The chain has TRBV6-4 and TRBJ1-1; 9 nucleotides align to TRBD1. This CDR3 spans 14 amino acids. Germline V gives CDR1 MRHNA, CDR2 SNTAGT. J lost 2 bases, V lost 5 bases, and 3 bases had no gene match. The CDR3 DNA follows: TGTGCCAGCAGTCCGGACAGGGGAAACACTGAAGCTTTCTTT. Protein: CASSPDRGNTEAFF.

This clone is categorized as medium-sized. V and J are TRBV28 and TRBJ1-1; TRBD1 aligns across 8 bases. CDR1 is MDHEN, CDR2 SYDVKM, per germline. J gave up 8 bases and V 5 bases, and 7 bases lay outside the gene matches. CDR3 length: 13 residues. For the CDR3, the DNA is TGTGCCAGCAGTCCCATTGGGACAGGAGAAGCTTTCTTT. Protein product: CASSPIGTGEAFF. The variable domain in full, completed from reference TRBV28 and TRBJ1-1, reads DVKVTQSSRYLVKRTGEKVFLECVQDMDHENMFWYRQDPGLGLRLIYFSYDVKMKEKGDIPEGYSVSREKKERFSLILESASTNQTSMYLCASSPIGTGEAFFGQGTRLTVV.

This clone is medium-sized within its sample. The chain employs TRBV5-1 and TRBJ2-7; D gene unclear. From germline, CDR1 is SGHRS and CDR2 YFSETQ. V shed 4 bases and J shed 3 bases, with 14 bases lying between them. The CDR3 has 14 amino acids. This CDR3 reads CASSPELDYYEQYF. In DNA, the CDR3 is TGCGCCAGCAGCCCTGAGTTGGATTACTACGAGCAGTACTTC. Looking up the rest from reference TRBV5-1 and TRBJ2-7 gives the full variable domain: KAGVTQTPRYLIKTRGQQVTLSCSPISGHRSVSWYQQTPGQGLQFLFEYFSETQRNKGNFPGRFSGRQFSNSRSEMNVSTLELGDSALYLCASSPELDYYEQYFGPGTRLTVT.

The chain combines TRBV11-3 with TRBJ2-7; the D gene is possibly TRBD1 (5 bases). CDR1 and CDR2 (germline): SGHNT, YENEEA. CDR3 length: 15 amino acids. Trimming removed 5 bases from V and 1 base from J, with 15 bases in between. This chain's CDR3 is CASSQGRGGSYEQYF. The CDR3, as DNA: TGTGCCAGCAGCCAGGGCCGCGGTGGATCCTACGAGCAGTACTTC.

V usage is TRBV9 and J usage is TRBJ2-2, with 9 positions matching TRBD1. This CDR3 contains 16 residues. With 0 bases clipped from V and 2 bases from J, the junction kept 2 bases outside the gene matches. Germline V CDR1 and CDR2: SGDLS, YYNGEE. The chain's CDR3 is CASSVGDRANTGELFF. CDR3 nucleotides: TGTGCCAGCAGCGTAGGGGACAGGGCTAACACCGGGGAGCTGTTTTTT.

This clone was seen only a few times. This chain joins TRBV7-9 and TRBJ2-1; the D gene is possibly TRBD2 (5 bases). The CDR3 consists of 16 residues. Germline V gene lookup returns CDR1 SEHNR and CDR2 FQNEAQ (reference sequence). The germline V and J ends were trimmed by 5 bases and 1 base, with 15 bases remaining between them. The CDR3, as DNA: TGTGCCAGCAGCCCCCAAAGCGGTCGATCCTACAATGAGCAGTTCTTC. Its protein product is CASSPQSGRSYNEQFF.

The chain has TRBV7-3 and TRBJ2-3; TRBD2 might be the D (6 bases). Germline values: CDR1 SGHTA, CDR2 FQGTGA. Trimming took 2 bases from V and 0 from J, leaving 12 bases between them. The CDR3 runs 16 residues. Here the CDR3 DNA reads TGTGCCAGCAGCTTAGTCTCAGGGACTAGCACAGATACGCAGTATTTT. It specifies CASSLVSGTSTDTQYF.

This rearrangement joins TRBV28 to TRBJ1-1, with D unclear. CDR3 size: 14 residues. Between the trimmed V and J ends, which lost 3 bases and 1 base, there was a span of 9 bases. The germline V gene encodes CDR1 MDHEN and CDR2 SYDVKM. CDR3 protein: CASSLWVGNTEAFF. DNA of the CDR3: TGTGCCAGCAGTTTGTGGGTGGGGAACACTGAAGCTTTCTTT. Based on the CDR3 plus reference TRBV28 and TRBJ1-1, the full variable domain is DVKVTQSSRYLVKRTGEKVFLECVQDMDHENMFWYRQDPGLGLRLIYFSYDVKMKEKGDIPEGYSVSREKKERFSLILESASTNQTSMYLCASSLWVGNTEAFFGQGTRLTVV.

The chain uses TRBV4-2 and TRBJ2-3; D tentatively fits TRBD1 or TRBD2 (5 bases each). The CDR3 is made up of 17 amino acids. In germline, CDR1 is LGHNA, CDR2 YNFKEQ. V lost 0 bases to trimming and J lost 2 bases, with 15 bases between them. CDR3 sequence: CASSQDPGTVLTDTQYF. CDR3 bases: TGTGCCAGCAGCCAAGATCCCGGGACGGTACTCACAGATACGCAGTATTTT.